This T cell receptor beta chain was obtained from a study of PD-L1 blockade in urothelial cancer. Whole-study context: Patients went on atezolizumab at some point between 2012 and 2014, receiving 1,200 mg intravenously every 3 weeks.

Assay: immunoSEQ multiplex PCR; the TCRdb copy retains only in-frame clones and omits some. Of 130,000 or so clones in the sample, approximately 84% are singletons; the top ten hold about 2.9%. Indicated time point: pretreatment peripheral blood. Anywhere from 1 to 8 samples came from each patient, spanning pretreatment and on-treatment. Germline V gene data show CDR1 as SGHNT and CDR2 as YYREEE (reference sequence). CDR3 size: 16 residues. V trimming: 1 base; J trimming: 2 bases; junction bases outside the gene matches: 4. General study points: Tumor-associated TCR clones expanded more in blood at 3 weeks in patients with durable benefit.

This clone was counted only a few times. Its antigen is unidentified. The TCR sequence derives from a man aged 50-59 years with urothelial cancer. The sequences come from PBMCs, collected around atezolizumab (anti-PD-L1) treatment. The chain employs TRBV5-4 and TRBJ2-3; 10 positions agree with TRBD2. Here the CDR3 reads CASSLRLAGPTDTQYF. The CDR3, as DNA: TGTGCCAGCAGCTTGCGACTAGCGGGCCCCACAGATACGCAGTATTTT.